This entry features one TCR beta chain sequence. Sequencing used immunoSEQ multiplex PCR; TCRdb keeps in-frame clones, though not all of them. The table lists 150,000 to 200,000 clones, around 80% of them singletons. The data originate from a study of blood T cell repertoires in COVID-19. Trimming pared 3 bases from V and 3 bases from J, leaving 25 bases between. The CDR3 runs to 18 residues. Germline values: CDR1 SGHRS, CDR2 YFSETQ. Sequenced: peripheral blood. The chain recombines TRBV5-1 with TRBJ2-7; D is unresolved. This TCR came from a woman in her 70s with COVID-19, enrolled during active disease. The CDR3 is CASSSYPSVGRQNYEQYF. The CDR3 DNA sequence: TGCGCCAGCAGCTCCTACCCTTCAGTGGGCCGTCAAAACTACGAGCAGTACTTC.